Each of the 28 T cell receptor beta chains below was sequenced from the same sample in a study of long-term antiretroviral therapy in people with HIV (dated by TCRdb to between 2021 and 2024). The immunoSEQ hsTCRB v3.0 assay was used at survey level resolution for TRB variable region sequencing. TCRdb took this table from immuneACCESS and kept in-frame rearrangements with V and J called. Such tables lack part of the clones; where checked against another copy, unresolved V genes explain under half of the gap, and the rest is unexplained. Across this sample there are 35,000 to 40,000 clones, with 70% to 90% seen only once. The top ten clonotypes cover 10% to 13% of the sample. Sequencing was performed on unsorted PBMCs, taken 2.2 years after starting antiretroviral therapy. All receptors come from a man in his late teens or twenties with HIV.

J is TRBJ2-1 and V is TRBV7-9; TRBD2 matches at 11 bases. There are 15 residues in the CDR3. Germline values: CDR1 SEHNR, CDR2 FQNEAQ (reference sequence). The ends lost 3 bases at V and 5 bases at J; junction bases unmatched: 3. DNA for the CDR3: TGTGCCAGCAGCTTCTTAGCGGGAGGGAACAATGAGCAGTTCTTC. Translation gives CASSFLAGGNNEQFF. The whole variable domain, filled in from reference TRBV7-9 and TRBJ2-1, reads DTGVSQNPRHKITKRGQNVTFRCDPISEHNRLYWYRQTLGQGPEFLTYFQNEAQLEKSRLLSDRFSAERPKGSFSTLEIQRTEQGDSAMYLCASSFLAGGNNEQFFGPGTRLTVL.

The J gene is TRBJ1-4, the V gene TRBV19; TRBD1 matches 7 bases. Trimming cost V 3 bases and J 8 bases; bases outside gene matches: 9. Germline values: CDR1 LNHDA, CDR2 SQIVND (reference sequence). The CDR3 runs 15 residues. This CDR3 reads CASSIQSGGSEKLFF. CDR3 coding DNA: TGTGCCAGTAGTATTCAGTCAGGGGGAAGCGAAAAACTGTTTTTT. The entire variable domain, with the rest obtained from reference TRBV19 and TRBJ1-4, is as follows: DGGITQSPKYLFRKEGQNVTLSCEQNLNHDAMYWYRQDPGQGLRLIYYSQIVNDFQKGDIAEGYSVSREKKESFPLTVTSAQKNPTAFYLCASSIQSGGSEKLFFGSGTQLSVL.

V and J are TRBV7-2 and TRBJ2-7; no firm D call. The CDR3 is 13 residues long. CDR1 is SGHTA and CDR2 is FQGNSA in the germline V gene. The ends were cut back, 5 bases at V and 0 bases at J, with 8 bases in the middle. The CDR3 is CASSQVFSYEQYF. The CDR3 DNA reads as TGTGCCAGCAGCCAGGTCTTCTCCTACGAGCAGTACTTC.

This chain uses TRBV29-1 with TRBJ2-6, with D perhaps assigned TRBD1 or TRBD2 (5 bases each). Trimming cost V 3 bases and J 0 bases, with 12 bases left between them. Germline V CDR1 and CDR2: SQVTM, ANQGSEA. The CDR3 consists of 16 residues. CDR3 nucleotide sequence: TGCAGCGTTGAGAGGGACGTAGACTCTGGGGCCAACGTCCTGACTTTC. This translates into CSVERDVDSGANVLTF.

The rearrangement uses TRBV2 and TRBJ2-1; D gene uncertain. V lost 2 bases, J lost 8 bases, and 16 bases lay in between. The CDR3 extends over 15 amino acids. Germline V gene data show CDR1 as SNHLY and CDR2 as FYNNEI. CDR3 bases: TGTGCCAGCAGTGAACAGGACCTCTTATTTGATGAGCAGTTCTTC. Translation gives CASSEQDLLFDEQFF.

The chain uses TRBV4-3 and TRBJ2-2; no clear D. The CDR3 runs to 13 residues. The germline V gene has CDR1 LGHNA and CDR2 YSLEER. Deletions cut 0 bases from V and 8 bases from J, with 7 bases between. The chain's CDR3 is CASSQDPYGELFF. CDR3 nucleotides: TGCGCCAGCAGCCAAGACCCTTATGGGGAGCTGTTTTTT.

The chain couples TRBV6-1 to TRBJ2-3; weak D call: TRBD2 (6 bases). The CDR3 totals 17 residues. With 2 bases removed from V and 1 base from J, the gap between germline ends came to 16 bases. The germline gives CDR1 MNHNS, CDR2 SASEGT. Here the CDR3 DNA reads TGTGCCAGCAGTGAATACTTAGGGAGGTCGGGCACAGATACGCAGTATTTT. This encodes CASSEYLGRSGTDTQYF.

The chain combines TRBV19 with TRBJ2-3; 7 bases map to TRBD1. Germline V gene data show CDR1 as LNHDA and CDR2 as SQIVND (reference sequence). The CDR3 has 14 amino acids. The J segment lost 1 base and the V segment lost 2 bases, leaving 0 bases of the junction unmatched. Written as DNA, the CDR3 is TGTGCCAGTAGTATAACAGGGGGCACAGATACGCAGTATTTT. Translated, it gives CASSITGGTDTQYF.

V and J are TRBV5-1 and TRBJ2-1; 16 bases line up with TRBD2. V dropped 4 bases and J dropped 6; count of bases not matched to a gene: 7. Germline lookup yields CDR1 SGHRS and CDR2 YFSETQ. This CDR3 region has 17 residues. CDR3 coding DNA: TGCGCCAGCAGCCCGGGGACTAGCGGGAGGGCGGGCAATGAGCAGTTCTTC. Translated, it gives CASSPGTSGRAGNEQFF.

V usage is TRBV2 and J usage is TRBJ2-7; 8 nucleotides agree with TRBD2. The V gene end was trimmed by 8 bases and the J gene end by 9 bases; junction bases not matched to a gene: 9. The germline V gene encodes CDR1 SNHLY and CDR2 FYNNEI. This CDR3 spans 12 amino acids. The CDR3 DNA is TGTGCCAGCTATAGGGCGGGAGGATGGCAGTACTTC. The encoded protein is CASYRAGGWQYF.

The rearrangement uses TRBV15 and TRBJ1-4, with D possibly matching TRBD1 (5 bases). CDR3 length: 15 amino acids. From germline, CDR1 is LNHNV and CDR2 YYDKDF (reference sequence). The V end was cut by 3 bases, the J end by 8 bases, with 16 bases between. CDR3 nucleotides: TGTGCCACCAGCAGGAACCGGGGCTTAGGGGAAAAACTGTTTTTT. Encoded protein: CATSRNRGLGEKLFF.

This chain joins TRBV19 and TRBJ1-4, with D unresolved. Trimming removed 5 bases at V and 10 bases at J, with 14 bases between. Germline-derived CDR1 and CDR2 are LNHDA and SQIVND (reference sequence). This CDR3 comprises 13 residues. The CDR3 DNA reads TGTGCCAGTAGTCTGGCTTCGGGCGGAAAACTGTTTTTT. Its protein product is CASSLASGGKLFF.

The chain carries TRBV28 and TRBJ2-1; TRBD2 matches at 8 bases. The CDR3 contains 14 residues. Germline V gene lookup returns CDR1 MDHEN and CDR2 SYDVKM. V trimming: 10 bases; J trimming: 0 bases; junction bases outside the gene matches: 5. CDR3 amino acids: CATSGPSSYNEQFF. Written as DNA, the CDR3 is TGTGCCACTAGCGGGCCGAGCTCCTACAATGAGCAGTTCTTC.

The chain combines TRBV28 with TRBJ2-1; D uncertain. The CDR3 covers 13 residues. The V and J ends lost 2 bases and 5 bases respectively, with 7 bases between them. Per the germline V gene, CDR1 is MDHEN and CDR2 is SYDVKM. Written as DNA, the CDR3 is TGTGCCAGCAGTTTAGATACCCACAATGAGCAGTTCTTC. Translated, it gives CASSLDTHNEQFF.

The chain carries TRBV5-1 and TRBJ2-5; 8 positions match TRBD2. CDR3 length: 15 residues. Trimming removed 4 bases from V and 2 bases from J; junction bases left unmatched: 7. The germline gives CDR1 SGHRS, CDR2 YFSETQ. CDR3 nucleotide sequence: TGCGCCAGCAGCCGGGGGGGGGATCGGCAAGAGACCCAGTACTTC. Translating gives CASSRGGDRQETQYF. The complete variable domain, with remaining parts taken from reference TRBV5-1 and TRBJ2-5, reads KAGVTQTPRYLIKTRGQQVTLSCSPISGHRSVSWYQQTPGQGLQFLFEYFSETQRNKGNFPGRFSGRQFSNSRSEMNVSTLELGDSALYLCASSRGGDRQETQYFGPGTRLLVL.

This chain connects TRBV7-2 to TRBJ2-1; tentatively, D is TRBD2 (5 bases). CDR3 length equals 15 residues. The ends were cut back, 0 bases at V and 9 bases at J, with 15 bases in the middle. Germline V lookup: CDR1 SGHTA, CDR2 FQGNSA. CDR3 region: CASSLAYGAVGEQFF. The CDR3 nucleotides are TGTGCCAGCAGCTTAGCGTATGGAGCGGTTGGTGAGCAGTTCTTC.

This clone was seen once. V and J are TRBV19 and TRBJ2-3; 9 bases map to TRBD1. V trimming: 3 bases; J trimming: 3 bases; junction bases outside the gene matches: 1. The length of the CDR3 is 14 residues. Looked up from germline, CDR1 is LNHDA and CDR2 is SQIVND (reference sequence). The DNA of the CDR3 is TGTGCCAGTAGTATGGACAGGGGTACAGATACGCAGTATTTT. This sequence encodes CASSMDRGTDTQYF.

V and J are TRBV30 and TRBJ2-7, with 11 bases aligning to TRBD2. Germline V gives CDR1 GTSNPN, CDR2 SVGIG (reference sequence). This CDR3 region has 13 residues. V was clipped by 5 bases and J by 4 bases; unmatched bases: 4. CDR3 amino acids: CAWGLAGSYEQYF. The CDR3 nucleotides are TGTGCCTGGGGACTAGCGGGCTCGTACGAGCAGTACTTC.

The V gene is TRBV2, the J gene TRBJ2-3, with 7 bases matching TRBD2. The ends lost 8 bases at V and 7 bases at J; junction bases unmatched: 3. Germline V gene lookup returns CDR1 SNHLY and CDR2 FYNNEI. The CDR3 is made up of 11 amino acids. The CDR3 coding sequence is TGTGCCAGCGGGGAGGGTAATACGCAGTATTTT. Translated, it gives CASGEGNTQYF.

The chain is built from TRBV5-4 and TRBJ2-3; 7 bases match TRBD2. In germline, CDR1 is SGHNT, CDR2 YYREEE (reference sequence). CDR3 length: 16 residues. V was clipped by 1 base and J by 0 bases; unmatched bases: 5. This CDR3 reads CASSLIAGDSTDTQYF. The CDR3 DNA sequence: TGTGCCAGCAGCTTGATAGCGGGTGATAGCACAGATACGCAGTATTTT.

This chain connects TRBV6-1 to TRBJ1-2, with TRBD1 as a possible D gene (5 bases). Germline loops: CDR1 MNHNS, CDR2 SASEGT. This CDR3 region has 14 residues. Trimming cost V 3 bases and J 0 bases, with 8 bases left between them. CDR3: CASSDRAANYGYTF. The CDR3 region has the DNA TGTGCCAGCAGTGACAGGGCCGCTAACTATGGCTACACCTTC.

This clone was seen once. The CDR3 coding sequence is TGTGCCAGCTCCGAGACTAGCGGGGGGGCCGCTTGGAACGAGCAGTACTTC. This translates into CASSETSGGAAWNEQYF. J is TRBJ2-7 and V is TRBV2; 14 nucleotides match TRBD2. The J segment lost 5 bases and the V segment lost 8 bases, leaving 14 bases of the junction unmatched. The CDR3 length is 17 residues. Per germline, CDR1 SNHLY and CDR2 FYNNEI.

V gene TRBV6-5 combines with J gene TRBJ2-6; D call uncertain. The CDR3 has 15 amino acids. Per germline, CDR1 MNHEY and CDR2 SVGAGI. Trimming took off 6 bases at V and 0 bases at J, with 9 bases between the two ends. The CDR3 region is CASRTVSSGANVLTF. The CDR3 region has the DNA TGTGCCAGCAGGACCGTGAGCTCTGGGGCCAACGTCCTGACTTTC.

The chain has TRBV5-4 and TRBJ2-7, with 11 nucleotides matching TRBD2. V gave up 3 bases and J gave up 4 bases; unmatched junction bases: 6. The V gene's germline CDR1 is SGHNT and CDR2 YYREEE (reference sequence). This CDR3 spans 15 amino acids. The CDR3 here is CASSSASGGWYEQYF. The CDR3 DNA reads TGTGCCAGCAGCTCCGCTAGCGGGGGGTGGTACGAGCAGTACTTC.

The genes are TRBV2 and TRBJ1-1; 8 bases match TRBD1. The trim removed 1 base at V and 0 bases at J, leaving 1 base unmatched. The CDR3 has 15 residues. Germline-derived CDR1 and CDR2 are SNHLY and FYNNEI. The CDR3 region is CASSEGQGLNTEAFF. Here the CDR3 DNA reads TGTGCCAGCAGTGAAGGACAGGGGCTGAACACTGAAGCTTTCTTT. The full variable domain, completed using reference TRBV2 and TRBJ1-1, is EPEVTQTPSHQVTQMGQEVILRCVPISNHLYFYWYRQILGQKVEFLVSFYNNEISEKSEIFDDQFSVERPDGSNFTLKIRSTKLEDSAMYFCASSEGQGLNTEAFFGQGTRLTVV.

This clone appeared a few times. The chain links TRBV4-1 to TRBJ1-6; the match to TRBD1 covers 9 bases. Germline CDR1 and CDR2: MGHRA and YSYEKL. Unmatched junction bases numbered 7, after V lost 5 bases and J lost 8 bases. The CDR3 is made up of 15 amino acids. CDR3 coding DNA: TGCGCCAGCAGCGGGACAGGGCAGGGGGATTCACCCCTCCACTTT. It encodes CASSGTGQGDSPLHF.

The chain recombines TRBV19 with TRBJ2-2, with D possibly matching TRBD2 (6 bases). Germline CDR1 is LNHDA and CDR2 is SQIVND (reference sequence). The CDR3 has 16 amino acids. V shed 5 bases and J shed 0 bases, with 13 bases lying between them. CDR3 coding DNA: TGTGCCAGTAGTGCCGGAGGGTTCGCGAACACCGGGGAGCTGTTTTTT. It specifies CASSAGGFANTGELFF.

This chain uses TRBV27 with TRBJ2-1; the match to TRBD2 covers 9 bases. From germline, CDR1 is MNHEY and CDR2 SMNVEV (reference sequence). J gave up 8 bases and V 3 bases, and 14 bases lay outside the gene matches. CDR3 length equals 17 residues. Written as DNA, the CDR3 is TGTGCCAGCAGTTTTTCGGCGCGGGGGGGCTCCCGGGATGAGCAGTTCTTC. Amino acid sequence: CASSFSARGGSRDEQFF.